A selection of T cell receptor beta chains follows, all from one sample in a study of blood T cells in healthy people across ages. TCRdb processed the 5' RACE reads anew with MiXCR; each CDR3 protein has one entry. The sample has 700,000 to 800,000 distinct CDR3 sequences, approximately 43% seen once. Material for sequencing was blood. The source of these receptors is a woman aged 55-69 years in good health. Both conserved end residues are part of each CDR3. The order of the fields is clone size, V gene, D gene, J gene, CDR3 DNA, CDR3 protein. A D gene is named only where the DNA matches it firmly. Size values are once, few and many counts, or a class for expanded clones, and some rows have none.

clone size: NA
V gene: TRBV10-1
D gene: NA
J gene: TRBJ2-3
CDR3 DNA: TGCGCCGGCAGTGAGACGAGAAAAAGTGGGGATACGCAGTATTTT
CDR3 protein: CAGSETRKSGDTQYF

clone size: NA
V gene: TRBV11-1
D gene: NA
J gene: TRBJ2-3
CDR3 DNA: TGTGCCAGCAGCTTTTTTGACAGCGGTAGTGGCACAGATACACAGTATTTT
CDR3 protein: CASSFFDSGSGTDTQYF

clone size: NA
V gene: TRBV28
D gene: NA
J gene: TRBJ2-2
CDR3 DNA: TGTGCCAGCAGACAGAACACCGGGGAGCTGTTTTTT
CDR3 protein: CASRQNTGELFF

clone size: NA
V gene: TRBV7-2
D gene: NA
J gene: TRBJ2-2
CDR3 DNA: TGTGCCAGCAGCTTATTGGCAGGACACACCGGGGAGCTGTTTTTT
CDR3 protein: CASSLLAGHTGELFF

clone size: few
V gene: TRBV27
D gene: NA
J gene: TRBJ2-7
CDR3 DNA: TGTGCCAGCAGTCCCGAGGGTGTGGTAGGGAGCCACGAGCAGTACTTC
CDR3 protein: CASSPEGVVGSHEQYF

clone size: NA
V gene: TRBV11-2
D gene: TRBD2
J gene: TRBJ2-3
CDR3 DNA: TGTGCCAGCTCCCTTCGGGGACTAGGAACTACCCTGAGCACAGATACGCAGTATTTT
CDR3 protein: CASSLRGLGTTLSTDTQYF

clone size: NA
V gene: TRBV20-1
D gene: NA
J gene: TRBJ1-3
CDR3 DNA: TGCAGTGCTAGGGTCAAGGGCACAGACTCTGGAAACACCATATATTTT
CDR3 protein: CSARVKGTDSGNTIYF

clone size: few
V gene: TRBV7-9
D gene: TRBD1
J gene: TRBJ2-7
CDR3 DNA: TGTGCCAGCAGCTCCCTACCTGGACAGGGTACCTACGAGCAGTACTTC
CDR3 protein: CASSSLPGQGTYEQYF

clone size: many
V gene: TRBV9
D gene: NA
J gene: TRBJ2-3
CDR3 DNA: TGTGCCAGCAGCCCCCTCGCAGATACGCAGTATTTT
CDR3 protein: CASSPLADTQYF

clone size: NA
V gene: TRBV14
D gene: NA
J gene: TRBJ1-5
CDR3 DNA: TGTGCCAGCAGCCAAGCCGGAATCAATCAGCCCCAGCATTTT
CDR3 protein: CASSQAGINQPQHF

clone size: NA
V gene: TRBV3-1
D gene: TRBD2
J gene: TRBJ2-7
CDR3 DNA: TGTGCCAGCAGCCAAGAATTCATAGCGGGGCCTTCCTACGAGCAGTACTTC
CDR3 protein: CASSQEFIAGPSYEQYF

clone size: NA
V gene: TRBV7-9
D gene: NA
J gene: TRBJ1-2
CDR3 DNA: TGTGCCAGCAGCCCCGGGGGCAGGGCGGGTGGCTACACCTTC
CDR3 protein: CASSPGGRAGGYTF

clone size: NA
V gene: TRBV4-2
D gene: TRBD2
J gene: TRBJ2-5
CDR3 DNA: TGTGCCAGCAGCCAAGAGACTAGCAGGGAGACCCAGTACTTC
CDR3 protein: CASSQETSRETQYF

clone size: few
V gene: TRBV5-1
D gene: TRBD2
J gene: TRBJ2-4
CDR3 DNA: TGCGCCAGCAGTTCAACGGCAGGGAGGGACATTCAGTACTTC
CDR3 protein: CASSSTAGRDIQYF

clone size: NA
V gene: TRBV19
D gene: NA
J gene: TRBJ1-5
CDR3 DNA: TGTGCCAGTAGTACCCAGGGGAATCAGCCCCAGCATTTT
CDR3 protein: CASSTQGNQPQHF

clone size: many
V gene: TRBV20-1
D gene: TRBD1
J gene: TRBJ2-3
CDR3 DNA: TGCAGTGCTTGGCTCACAGGGGAGACAGATACGCAGTATTTT
CDR3 protein: CSAWLTGETDTQYF

clone size: many
V gene: TRBV5-5
D gene: NA
J gene: TRBJ2-7
CDR3 DNA: TGTGCCAGCAGTTTAGCCGGGGGCGAGCAGTACTTC
CDR3 protein: CASSLAGGEQYF

clone size: NA
V gene: TRBV27
D gene: TRBD2
J gene: TRBJ2-7
CDR3 DNA: TGTGCCAGCAGTTCACCGGGACTAGCTATATACGAGCAGTACTTC
CDR3 protein: CASSSPGLAIYEQYF

clone size: few
V gene: TRBV10-1
D gene: NA
J gene: TRBJ2-7
CDR3 DNA: TGCGCCAGCAGTGAGTCTAGAGGGGCAGGGCTTGGCGAGCAGTACTTC
CDR3 protein: CASSESRGAGLGEQYF

clone size: few
V gene: TRBV6-6
D gene: NA
J gene: TRBJ1-1
CDR3 DNA: TGTGCCAGCAGTTACTGGGGTTCCGAAGCTTTCTTT
CDR3 protein: CASSYWGSEAFF

clone size: NA
V gene: TRBV28
D gene: NA
J gene: TRBJ2-7
CDR3 DNA: TGTGCCACCAGGGGCCGGGACGGATTTTACGAGCAGTACTTC
CDR3 protein: CATRGRDGFYEQYF

clone size: few
V gene: TRBV12-3/TRBV12-4
D gene: NA
J gene: TRBJ2-1
CDR3 DNA: TGTGCCAGCAGTTCCCGCCACCACAATGAGCAGTTCTTC
CDR3 protein: CASSSRHHNEQFF

clone size: NA
V gene: TRBV28
D gene: NA
J gene: TRBJ2-4
CDR3 DNA: TGTGCCAGCAGTTTCGGGAACGAAAACATTCAGTACTTC
CDR3 protein: CASSFGNENIQYF

clone size: NA
V gene: TRBV30
D gene: TRBD1
J gene: TRBJ1-1
CDR3 DNA: TGTGCCTGGAGGGGAAGGGACAGGAGGAGAACGGGTGCTTTCTTT
CDR3 protein: CAWRGRDRRRTGAFF

clone size: NA
V gene: TRBV28
D gene: TRBD2
J gene: TRBJ2-7
CDR3 DNA: TGTGCCAGCAGAGGAGGGATAGGACTAGCGGGAGATCACGAGCAGTACTTC
CDR3 protein: CASRGGIGLAGDHEQYF

clone size: NA
V gene: TRBV12-3/TRBV12-4
D gene: NA
J gene: TRBJ2-3
CDR3 DNA: TGTGCCAGCAGTTTACTGGGCACAGATGCGCAGTATTTT
CDR3 protein: CASSLLGTDAQYF